A selection of T cell receptor beta chains follows, all from one sample in a study of blood T cell repertoires in COVID-19. Assay used: immunoSEQ multiplex PCR; TCRdb lists only in-frame clones, some missing. The table includes about 180,000 clones, around 83% detected once. Sequenced material: PBMCs or T cells enriched from blood (not recorded which). The receptors originated from a middle-aged man who had recovered from COVID-19. The conserved cysteine and the conserved F or W are not part of the CDR3 here. The order of the fields is V gene, clone size, J gene, CDR3 protein. Where a row states a size, it is once, few, many or the class of an expanded clone; other rows omit it.

v_gene: TRBV19; abundance: few; j_gene: TRBJ2-5; CDR3aa: ASSISGSGKTQY
v_gene: TRBV2; abundance: few; j_gene: TRBJ1-6; CDR3aa: ASSEGPGGGSPLH
v_gene: TRBV5-6; abundance: .; j_gene: TRBJ1-2; CDR3aa: ASSPRENYGYT
v_gene: TRBV11-1; abundance: .; j_gene: TRBJ1-1; CDR3aa: ASSLRDFGTEAF
v_gene: TRBV24-1; abundance: .; j_gene: TRBJ2-3; CDR3aa: ATSEPSESDTQY
v_gene: TRBV10-1; abundance: .; j_gene: TRBJ2-1; CDR3aa: ASSPRGGNEQF
v_gene: TRBV7-9; abundance: .; j_gene: TRBJ2-7; CDR3aa: ASSLVQGDWNEQY
v_gene: TRBV18; abundance: few; j_gene: TRBJ1-2; CDR3aa: ASSQGAGYGYT
v_gene: TRBV13; abundance: .; j_gene: TRBJ1-4; CDR3aa: ASSFRGRPSTNEKLF
v_gene: TRBV18; abundance: .; j_gene: TRBJ1-6; CDR3aa: ASSQETGGSPLH
v_gene: TRBV9; abundance: .; j_gene: TRBJ1-6; CDR3aa: ASSVGDRGFFNSPLH